This T cell receptor (beta chain) was recovered during a study of PD-1 blockade in classical Hodgkin lymphoma. Clones were read by immunoSEQ multiplex PCR, and TCRdb kept only the in-frame ones, dropping some. The sample includes around 100,000 clones, 85% to 90% of them seen just once. The CDR3 length is 15 residues. The germline V gene has CDR1 MNHEY and CDR2 SVGAGI. V lost 3 bases and J lost 0, with 9 bases in between. Relapses following autologous stem cell transplantation were seen in all patients, with brentuximab vedotin exposure varying. This rearrangement joins TRBV6-5 to TRBJ2-1; D is undetermined. Here the sequenced sample was peripheral blood mononuclear cells (PBMCs), taken before the second cycle of nivolumab. This TCR derives from a human donor with classical Hodgkin lymphoma. CDR3 sequence reads: CASSYVPSSYNEQFF. For the CDR3, the DNA is TGTGCCAGCAGTTATGTCCCGAGCTCCTACAATGAGCAGTTCTTC.